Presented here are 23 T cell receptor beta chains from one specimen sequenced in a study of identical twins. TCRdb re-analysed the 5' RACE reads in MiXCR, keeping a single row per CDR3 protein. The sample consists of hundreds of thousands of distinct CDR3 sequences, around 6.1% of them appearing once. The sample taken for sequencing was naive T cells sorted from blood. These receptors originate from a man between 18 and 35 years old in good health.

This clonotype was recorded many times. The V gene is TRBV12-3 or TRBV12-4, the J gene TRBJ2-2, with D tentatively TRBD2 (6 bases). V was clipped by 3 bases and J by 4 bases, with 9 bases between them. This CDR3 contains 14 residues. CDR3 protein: CASSFGTSTGELFF. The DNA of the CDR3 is TGTGCCAGCAGTTTCGGGACTTCCACCGGGGAGCTGTTTTTT.

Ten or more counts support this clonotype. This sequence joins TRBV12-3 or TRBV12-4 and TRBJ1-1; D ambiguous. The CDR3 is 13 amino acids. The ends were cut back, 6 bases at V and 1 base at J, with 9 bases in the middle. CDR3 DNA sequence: TGTGCCAGCAGGAAACAGAGGAACACTGAAGCTTTCTTT. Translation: CASRKQRNTEAFF.

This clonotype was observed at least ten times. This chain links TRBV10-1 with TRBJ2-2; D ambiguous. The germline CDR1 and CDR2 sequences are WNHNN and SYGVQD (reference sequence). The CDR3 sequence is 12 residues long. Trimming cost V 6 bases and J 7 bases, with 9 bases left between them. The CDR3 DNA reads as TGCGCCAGCAGGAGGACCGGCGGGGAGCTGTTTTTT. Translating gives CASRRTGGELFF.

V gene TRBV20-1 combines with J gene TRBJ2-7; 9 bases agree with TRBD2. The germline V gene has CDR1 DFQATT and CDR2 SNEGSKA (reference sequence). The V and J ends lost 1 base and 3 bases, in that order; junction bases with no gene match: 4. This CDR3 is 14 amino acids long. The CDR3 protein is CSARAAGGRYEQYF. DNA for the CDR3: TGCAGTGCTAGAGCAGCGGGAGGTCGCTACGAGCAGTACTTC.

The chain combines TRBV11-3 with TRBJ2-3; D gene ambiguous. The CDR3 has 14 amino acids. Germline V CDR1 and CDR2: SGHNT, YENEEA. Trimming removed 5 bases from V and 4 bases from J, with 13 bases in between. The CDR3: CASSRVAAADTQYF. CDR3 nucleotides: TGTGCCAGCAGCCGAGTCGCGGCGGCAGATACGCAGTATTTT.

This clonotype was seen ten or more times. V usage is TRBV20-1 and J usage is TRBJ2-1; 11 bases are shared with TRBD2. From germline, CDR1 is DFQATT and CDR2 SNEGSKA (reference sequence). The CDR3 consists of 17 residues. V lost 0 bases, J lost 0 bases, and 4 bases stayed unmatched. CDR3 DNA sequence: TGCAGTGCTAGAGAACTAGCGGGGGCCATCTCCTACAATGAGCAGTTCTTC. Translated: CSARELAGAISYNEQFF.

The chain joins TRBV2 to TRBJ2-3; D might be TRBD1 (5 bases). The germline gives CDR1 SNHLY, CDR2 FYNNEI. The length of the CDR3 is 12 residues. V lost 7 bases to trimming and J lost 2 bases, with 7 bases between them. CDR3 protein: CASTQDTDTQYF. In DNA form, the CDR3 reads TGTGCCAGCACACAGGACACAGATACGCAGTATTTT.

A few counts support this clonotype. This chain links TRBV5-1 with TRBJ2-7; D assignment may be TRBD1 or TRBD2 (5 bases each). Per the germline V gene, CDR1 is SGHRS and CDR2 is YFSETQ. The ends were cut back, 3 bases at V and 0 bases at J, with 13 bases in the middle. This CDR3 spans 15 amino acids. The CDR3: CASSWRTPNSYEQYV. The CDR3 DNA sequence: TGCGCCAGCAGCTGGAGGACACCGAACTCCTACGAGCAGTACGTC.

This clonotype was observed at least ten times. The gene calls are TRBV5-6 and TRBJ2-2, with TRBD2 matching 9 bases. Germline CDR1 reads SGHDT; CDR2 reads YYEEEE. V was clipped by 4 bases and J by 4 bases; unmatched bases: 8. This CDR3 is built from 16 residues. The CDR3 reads CASSLIAGVGTGELFF. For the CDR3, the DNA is TGTGCCAGCAGCCTGATAGCGGGAGTCGGCACCGGGGAGCTGTTTTTT.

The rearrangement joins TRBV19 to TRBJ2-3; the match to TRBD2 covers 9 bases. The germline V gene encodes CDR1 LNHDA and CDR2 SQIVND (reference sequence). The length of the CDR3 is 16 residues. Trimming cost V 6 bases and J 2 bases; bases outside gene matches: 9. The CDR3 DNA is TGTGCCAGTAGAGTGGCGGGAGGGCCTGACACAGATACGCAGTATTTT. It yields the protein CASRVAGGPDTDTQYF.

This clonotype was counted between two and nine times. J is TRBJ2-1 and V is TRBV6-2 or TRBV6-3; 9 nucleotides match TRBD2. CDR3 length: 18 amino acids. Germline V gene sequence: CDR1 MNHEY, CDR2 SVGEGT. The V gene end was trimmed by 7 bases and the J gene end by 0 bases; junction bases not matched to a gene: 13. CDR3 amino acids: CASTGASGIPLSYNEQFF. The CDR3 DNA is TGTGCCAGCACGGGGGCTAGCGGGATCCCCCTCTCCTACAATGAGCAGTTCTTC.

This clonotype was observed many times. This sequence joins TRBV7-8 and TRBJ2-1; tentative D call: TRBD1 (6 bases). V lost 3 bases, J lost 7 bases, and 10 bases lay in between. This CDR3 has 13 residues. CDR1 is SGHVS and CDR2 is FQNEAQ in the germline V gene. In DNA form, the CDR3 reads TGTGCCAGCAGCTTTAACAGGGATAATGAGCAGTTCTTC. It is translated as CASSFNRDNEQFF.

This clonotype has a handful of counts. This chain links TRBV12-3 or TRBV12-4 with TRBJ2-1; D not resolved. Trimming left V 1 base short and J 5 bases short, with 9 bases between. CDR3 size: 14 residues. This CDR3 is CASSLGATHNEQFF. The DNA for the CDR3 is TGTGCCAGCAGTTTAGGCGCCACCCACAATGAGCAGTTCTTC.

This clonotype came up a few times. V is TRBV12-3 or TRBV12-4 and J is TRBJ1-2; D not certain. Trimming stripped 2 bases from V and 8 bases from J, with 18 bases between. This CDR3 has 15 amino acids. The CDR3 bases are TGTGCCAGCAGTTTAAATGCCGCCGTAGTGCAGGGCTACACCTTC. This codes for CASSLNAAVVQGYTF.

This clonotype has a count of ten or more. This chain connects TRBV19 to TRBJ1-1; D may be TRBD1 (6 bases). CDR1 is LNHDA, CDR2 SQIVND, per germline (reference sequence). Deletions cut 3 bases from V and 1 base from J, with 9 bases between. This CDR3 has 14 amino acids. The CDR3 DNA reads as TGTGCCAGTAGTATGACAGGACAGAACACTGAAGCTTTCTTT. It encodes CASSMTGQNTEAFF. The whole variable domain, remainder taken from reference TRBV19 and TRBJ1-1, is DGGITQSPKYLFRKEGQNVTLSCEQNLNHDAMYWYRQDPGQGLRLIYYSQIVNDFQKGDIAEGYSVSREKKESFPLTVTSAQKNPTAFYLCASSMTGQNTEAFFGQGTRLTVV.

CDR3 nucleotide sequence: TGTGCCAGCAGCTCGGGTCTTGGCTCCTATAATTCACCCCTCCACTTT. Amino acids: CASSSGLGSYNSPLHF. V gene TRBV7-3 combines with J gene TRBJ1-6; no definite D call. Germline CDR1 reads SGHTA; CDR2 reads FQGTGA. The CDR3 is 16 residues long. V was trimmed by 4 bases and J by 0 bases, leaving 10 bases between them.

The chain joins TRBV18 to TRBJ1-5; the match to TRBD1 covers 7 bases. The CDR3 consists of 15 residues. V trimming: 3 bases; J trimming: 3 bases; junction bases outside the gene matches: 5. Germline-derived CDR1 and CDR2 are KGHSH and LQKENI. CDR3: CASSPSGQFNQPQHF. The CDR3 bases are TGTGCCAGCTCACCCTCGGGACAGTTCAATCAGCCCCAGCATTTT.

The CDR3 sequence is CSARSRVSNNEQFF. The CDR3 DNA is TGCAGTGCTAGGTCGCGAGTGAGCAATAATGAGCAGTTCTTC. The chain employs TRBV20-1 and TRBJ2-1; D remains unclear. Germline CDR1 reads DFQATT; CDR2 reads SNEGSKA (reference sequence). V lost 3 bases to trimming and J lost 7 bases, with 16 bases between them. The CDR3 extends over 14 amino acids.

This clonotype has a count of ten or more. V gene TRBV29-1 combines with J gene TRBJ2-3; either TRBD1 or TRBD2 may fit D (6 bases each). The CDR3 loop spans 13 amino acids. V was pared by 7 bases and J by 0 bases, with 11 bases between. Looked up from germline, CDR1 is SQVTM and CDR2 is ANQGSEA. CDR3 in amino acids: CSEGGTSTDTQYF. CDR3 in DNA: TGCAGCGAAGGGGGGACTAGCACAGATACGCAGTATTTT.

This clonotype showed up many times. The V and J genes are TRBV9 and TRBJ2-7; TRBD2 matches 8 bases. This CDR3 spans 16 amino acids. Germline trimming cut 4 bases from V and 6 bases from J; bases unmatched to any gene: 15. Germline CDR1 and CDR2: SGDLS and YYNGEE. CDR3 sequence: CASSSSSETSAPEQYF. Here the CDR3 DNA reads TGTGCCAGCAGCTCGAGCTCTGAGACTAGCGCTCCCGAGCAGTACTTC.

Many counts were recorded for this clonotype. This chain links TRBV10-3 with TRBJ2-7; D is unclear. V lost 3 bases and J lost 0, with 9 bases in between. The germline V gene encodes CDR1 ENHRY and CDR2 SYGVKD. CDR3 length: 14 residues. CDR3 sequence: CAISESGSSYEQYV. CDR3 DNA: TGTGCCATCAGTGAAAGTGGAAGCTCCTACGAGCAGTACGTC.

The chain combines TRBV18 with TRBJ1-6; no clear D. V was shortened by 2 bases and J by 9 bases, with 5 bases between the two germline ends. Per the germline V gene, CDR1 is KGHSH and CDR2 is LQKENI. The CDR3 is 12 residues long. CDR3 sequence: CASSPGSSPLHF. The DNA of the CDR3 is TGTGCCAGCTCACCAGGCTCTTCACCCCTCCACTTT.

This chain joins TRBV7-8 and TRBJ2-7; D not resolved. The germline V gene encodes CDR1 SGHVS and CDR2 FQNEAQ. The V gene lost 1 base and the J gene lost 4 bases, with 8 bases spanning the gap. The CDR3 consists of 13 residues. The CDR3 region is CASSLGFWYEQYV. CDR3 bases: TGTGCCAGCAGCTTAGGATTCTGGTACGAGCAGTACGTC.